A selection of T cell receptor beta chains follows, all from one sample in a study of blood T cell repertoires in COVID-19. Only in-frame clones appear in the TCRdb table, and some are missing; sequencing was by immunoSEQ multiplex PCR. The repertoire has roughly 70,000 clones, 82% of them found once; the top ten carry more than 4%. The sample taken for sequencing was peripheral blood. These receptors were obtained from a woman aged 55-70 years with acute or convalescent COVID-19. CDR3s include the opening cysteine and the closing phenylalanine or tryptophan. A D gene is named only where the DNA matches it firmly. The size field is filled for only some rows; it gives once, few, many or a size class.

D gene: .; clone size: .; V gene: TRBV2; J gene: TRBJ1-2; CDR3 DNA: TGTGCCAGCAGGGCCACCCGGGGGAGCTTAGTCTATGGCTACACCTTC; CDR3 protein: CASRATRGSLVYGYTF
D gene: .; clone size: .; V gene: TRBV2; J gene: TRBJ1-5; CDR3 DNA: TGTGCCAGCAGTGGAAACACACGCAATCAGCCCCAGCATTTT; CDR3 protein: CASSGNTRNQPQHF
D gene: .; clone size: .; V gene: TRBV6-5; J gene: TRBJ1-1; CDR3 DNA: TGTGCCAGCAGGCGGGACCCCGGGGGGACTGAAGCTTTCTTT; CDR3 protein: CASRRDPGGTEAFF
D gene: TRBD1; clone size: .; V gene: TRBV7-2; J gene: TRBJ1-2; CDR3 DNA: TGTGCCAGCAGCCGGGACAGGGGGAATGGCTACACCTTC; CDR3 protein: CASSRDRGNGYTF
D gene: .; clone size: .; V gene: TRBV10-3; J gene: TRBJ2-4; CDR3 DNA: TGTGCCATCAGCAACGCGGGCACCAAAAACATTCAGTACTTC; CDR3 protein: CAISNAGTKNIQYF
D gene: .; clone size: .; V gene: TRBV7-3; J gene: TRBJ2-2; CDR3 DNA: TGTGCCAGCAGCCCAGGGTTTTTGGCCGGGGAGCTGTTTTTT; CDR3 protein: CASSPGFLAGELFF
D gene: .; clone size: .; V gene: TRBV28; J gene: TRBJ2-5; CDR3 DNA: TGTGCCAGCAGTTTAAGGGGCAGGGCGCAAGAGACCCAGTACTTC; CDR3 protein: CASSLRGRAQETQYF
D gene: .; clone size: .; V gene: TRBV29-1; J gene: TRBJ1-1; CDR3 DNA: TGCAGCGGAGGTGTGAACACTGAAGCTTTCTTT; CDR3 protein: CSGGVNTEAFF
D gene: TRBD2; clone size: .; V gene: TRBV30; J gene: TRBJ2-7; CDR3 DNA: TGTGCCTGGAGTGACGGGGGGGCTCTCGACGAGCAGTACTTC; CDR3 protein: CAWSDGGALDEQYF
D gene: TRBD2; clone size: .; V gene: TRBV2; J gene: TRBJ2-1; CDR3 DNA: TGTGCCAGCAATCCGGGACTAGCGGGCCTCGAGCAGTTCTTC; CDR3 protein: CASNPGLAGLEQFF
D gene: TRBD1; clone size: .; V gene: TRBV29-1; J gene: TRBJ1-2; CDR3 DNA: TGCAGCGTTCGGGGGGACAGGGGGCGCGATATGGCTGGCTACACCTTC; CDR3 protein: CSVRGDRGRDMAGYTF
D gene: .; clone size: .; V gene: TRBV15; J gene: TRBJ2-2; CDR3 DNA: TGTGCCACCAGCAGAGATACGGGGTTCCCCGGGGAGCTGTTTTTT; CDR3 protein: CATSRDTGFPGELFF
D gene: .; clone size: .; V gene: TRBV18; J gene: TRBJ1-5; CDR3 DNA: TGTGCCAGCTCCGGAGATAGCAATCAGCCCCAGCATTTT; CDR3 protein: CASSGDSNQPQHF
D gene: .; clone size: .; V gene: TRBV30; J gene: TRBJ1-6; CDR3 DNA: TGTGCCTGGGGGACCGGGGTTTCACCCCTCCACTTT; CDR3 protein: CAWGTGVSPLHF
D gene: .; clone size: .; V gene: TRBV3-1/TRBV3-2; J gene: TRBJ1-1; CDR3 DNA: TGTGCCAGCAGCCAGGGCCCGGGGGGGGTACAAAAAGCTTTCTTT; CDR3 protein: CASSQGPGGVQKAFF
D gene: TRBD1; clone size: .; V gene: TRBV7-3; J gene: TRBJ2-5; CDR3 DNA: TGTGCCAGCAGCACAGGGGGCGGCGAGACCCAGTACTTC; CDR3 protein: CASSTGGGETQYF
D gene: TRBD1; clone size: .; V gene: TRBV4-2; J gene: TRBJ1-5; CDR3 DNA: TGTGCCAGCAGCCAGGACAGGGTCAATCAGCCCCAGCATTTT; CDR3 protein: CASSQDRVNQPQHF
D gene: TRBD2; clone size: .; V gene: TRBV29-1; J gene: TRBJ2-5; CDR3 DNA: TGCAGCGTTGGCCAGCGGGGGGCCCAAGAGACCCAGTACTTC; CDR3 protein: CSVGQRGAQETQYF
D gene: TRBD1; clone size: few; V gene: TRBV19; J gene: TRBJ1-1; CDR3 DNA: TGTGCCAGTAGACCCGGACAGGGAGGTCGGGGTGCTTTCTTT; CDR3 protein: CASRPGQGGRGAFF
D gene: TRBD2; clone size: .; V gene: TRBV5-6; J gene: TRBJ2-1; CDR3 DNA: TGTGCCAGCAGCAGCCCAGCGGGAAGACACTACAATGAGCAGTTCTTC; CDR3 protein: CASSSPAGRHYNEQFF
D gene: .; clone size: .; V gene: TRBV19; J gene: TRBJ1-2; CDR3 DNA: TGTGCCAGTAGTCCCAAGGACACCGACTATGGCTACACCTTC; CDR3 protein: CASSPKDTDYGYTF
D gene: TRBD1; clone size: .; V gene: TRBV6-6; J gene: TRBJ1-1; CDR3 DNA: TGTGCCAGCAGTTACTTGGGCCAGGGGGCGACTGAAGCTTTCTTT; CDR3 protein: CASSYLGQGATEAFF
D gene: TRBD1; clone size: .; V gene: TRBV5-1; J gene: TRBJ1-1; CDR3 DNA: TGCGCCAGCAGCTTGGGTAATAAGGGGGCGGACACTGAAGCTTTCTTT; CDR3 protein: CASSLGNKGADTEAFF
D gene: .; clone size: few; V gene: TRBV10-1; J gene: TRBJ1-1; CDR3 DNA: TGCGCCACTTGTAACACTGAAGCTTTCTTT; CDR3 protein: CATCNTEAFF
D gene: TRBD1; clone size: .; V gene: TRBV7-8; J gene: TRBJ1-2; CDR3 DNA: TGTGCCAGCAGCTTAGAATTTGGACAGGGGGGGAAGTATGGCTACACCTTC; CDR3 protein: CASSLEFGQGGKYGYTF
D gene: TRBD1; clone size: .; V gene: TRBV9; J gene: TRBJ1-3; CDR3 DNA: TGTGCCAGCAGAACCATGGGGACAGGGTTTTTTGGAAACACCATATATTTT; CDR3 protein: CASRTMGTGFFGNTIYF
D gene: TRBD1; clone size: .; V gene: TRBV9; J gene: TRBJ2-2; CDR3 DNA: TGTGCCAGCAGCCCCAGGGACAGAAACACCGGGGAGCTGTTTTTT; CDR3 protein: CASSPRDRNTGELFF
D gene: .; clone size: .; V gene: TRBV6-2/TRBV6-3; J gene: TRBJ2-1; CDR3 DNA: TGTGCCAGCAGCCCTGCGACGCGGATCAGTGACAATGAGCAGTTCTTC; CDR3 protein: CASSPATRISDNEQFF
D gene: TRBD1; clone size: .; V gene: TRBV5-1; J gene: TRBJ2-7; CDR3 DNA: TGCGCCAGCAGTCAAGGGGACAGGGCTCGCTACGAGCAGTACTTC; CDR3 protein: CASSQGDRARYEQYF
D gene: TRBD1; clone size: .; V gene: TRBV27; J gene: TRBJ2-3; CDR3 DNA: TGTGCCAGCTCCGGACAGGGGACTATCACAGATACGCAGTATTTT; CDR3 protein: CASSGQGTITDTQYF
D gene: .; clone size: .; V gene: TRBV7-9; J gene: TRBJ2-7; CDR3 DNA: TGTGCCAGCAGCTTATCGTGGGAGTCAAGCTACGAGCAGTACTTC; CDR3 protein: CASSLSWESSYEQYF
D gene: .; clone size: .; V gene: TRBV24-1; J gene: TRBJ2-7; CDR3 DNA: TGTGCCACCAGTGAGACAGGTACCTACGAGCAGTACTTC; CDR3 protein: CATSETGTYEQYF
D gene: .; clone size: .; V gene: TRBV9; J gene: TRBJ1-6; CDR3 DNA: TGTGCCAGCAGCGTAGATTCAGGGCTGCCCCTCCACTTT; CDR3 protein: CASSVDSGLPLHF
D gene: TRBD1; clone size: many; V gene: TRBV2; J gene: TRBJ2-7; CDR3 DNA: TGTGCCAGCAGTGGACAGGGGTACGAGCAGTACTTC; CDR3 protein: CASSGQGYEQYF
D gene: .; clone size: .; V gene: TRBV19; J gene: TRBJ1-2; CDR3 DNA: TGTGCCAGTAACAAGGAGAACTATGGCTACACCTTC; CDR3 protein: CASNKENYGYTF
D gene: TRBD1; clone size: once; V gene: TRBV2; J gene: TRBJ2-7; CDR3 DNA: TGTGCCAGCAGCGGACAGGGGATTTCCTACGAGCAGTACTTC; CDR3 protein: CASSGQGISYEQYF
D gene: TRBD2; clone size: .; V gene: TRBV19; J gene: TRBJ2-3; CDR3 DNA: TGTGCCAGTAGCCGCCGGGGGGACGGCGGAAGGGGAACAGATACGCAGTATTTT; CDR3 protein: CASSRRGDGGRGTDTQYF
D gene: TRBD1; clone size: .; V gene: TRBV29-1; J gene: TRBJ2-7; CDR3 DNA: TGCAGCGTTGGTCTCCGGACAGGCTGGCGGTACTTC; CDR3 protein: CSVGLRTGWRYF
D gene: TRBD2; clone size: .; V gene: TRBV19; J gene: TRBJ2-4; CDR3 DNA: TGTGCCAGTAGTACCAGGACTAGCGGGAGCATAGCCAAAAACATTCAGTACTTC; CDR3 protein: CASSTRTSGSIAKNIQYF
D gene: .; clone size: .; V gene: TRBV4-1; J gene: TRBJ1-1; CDR3 DNA: TGCGCCAGTGACCCCCGGGGGGTAGGCTGGGGCGCAGCTTTCTTT; CDR3 protein: CASDPRGVGWGAAFF
D gene: TRBD1; clone size: .; V gene: TRBV6-5; J gene: TRBJ1-1; CDR3 DNA: TGTGCCAGCAGTTACTGGGACAGGGGTACCACTGAAGCTTTCTTT; CDR3 protein: CASSYWDRGTTEAFF
D gene: .; clone size: .; V gene: TRBV2; J gene: TRBJ1-1; CDR3 DNA: TGTGCCAGCAGTGAAAGGTCCCCAGGGATGGGGACTGAAGCTTTCTTT; CDR3 protein: CASSERSPGMGTEAFF
D gene: TRBD1; clone size: .; V gene: TRBV29-1; J gene: TRBJ1-2; CDR3 DNA: TGCAGCGTTGTGTTAGGACAGGGAAGTAACTATGGCTACACCTTC; CDR3 protein: CSVVLGQGSNYGYTF
D gene: TRBD2; clone size: few; V gene: TRBV7-9; J gene: TRBJ2-7; CDR3 DNA: TGTGCCAGCAGCACTCCCGGGACTAGCGGGAAGGGGACTCTCTACGAGCAGTACTTC; CDR3 protein: CASSTPGTSGKGTLYEQYF
D gene: .; clone size: .; V gene: TRBV12-5; J gene: TRBJ1-2; CDR3 DNA: TGTGCTAGTGGTCCTTTTAGCAGGGACTATGGCTACACCTTC; CDR3 protein: CASGPFSRDYGYTF